The sequence of this T cell receptor (beta chain) was determined in a study of CD8 T cells in Susac syndrome. Random hexamers were used to reverse transcribe an amount of about 0.45 to 1 ug RNA. TCRdb recomputed calls from the immunoSEQ multiplex PCR reads with MiXCR, one row per CDR3 protein. The table has under 200,000 distinct CDR3 sequences, roughly 95% seen once. This clonotype has only one observation. The target antigen is unknown. The junction and the germline gene differ at one end; a read error may be behind it. The CDR3 is made up of 15 amino acids. The V gene's germline CDR1 is SGHTA and CDR2 FQGNSA. Findings and limits, study-wide: The study's TCR sequencing and HLA analysis covered a relatively small number of individuals, and the study acknowledged this.

The sequenced material came from CD4+ T cells from PBMCs. This clonotype was obtained from a human donor with Susac syndrome. The rearrangement joins TRBV7-2 to TRBJ2-5, with 11 bases matching TRBD2. In DNA, the CDR3 is TGTGCCAGCAGCCTAGCGGGGGGCCGCCAAGAGACCCAGTACTTC. Amino acid sequence: CASSLAGGRQETQYF.